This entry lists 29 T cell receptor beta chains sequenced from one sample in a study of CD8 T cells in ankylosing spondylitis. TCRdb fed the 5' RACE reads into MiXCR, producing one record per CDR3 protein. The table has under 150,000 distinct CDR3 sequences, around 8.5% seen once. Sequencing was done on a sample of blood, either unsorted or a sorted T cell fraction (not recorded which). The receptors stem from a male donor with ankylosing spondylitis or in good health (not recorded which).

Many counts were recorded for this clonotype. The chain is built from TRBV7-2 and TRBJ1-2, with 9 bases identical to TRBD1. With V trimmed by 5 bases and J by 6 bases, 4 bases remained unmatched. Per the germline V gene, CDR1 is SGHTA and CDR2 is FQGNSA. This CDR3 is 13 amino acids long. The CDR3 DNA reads TGTGCCAGCAGCACCGGACAGGGGAATGGCTACACCTTC. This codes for CASSTGQGNGYTF.

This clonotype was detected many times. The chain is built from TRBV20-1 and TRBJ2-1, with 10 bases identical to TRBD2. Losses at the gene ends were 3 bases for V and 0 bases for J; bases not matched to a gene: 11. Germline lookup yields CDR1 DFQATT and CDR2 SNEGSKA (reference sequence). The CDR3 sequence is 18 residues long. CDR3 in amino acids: CSASPGLARASSYNEQFF. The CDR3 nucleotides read TGCAGTGCTAGCCCGGGACTAGCGCGGGCAAGCTCCTACAATGAGCAGTTCTTC.

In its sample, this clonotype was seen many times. In DNA, the CDR3 is TGCAGTGCCACTAACGGACCATACGAGCAGTACTTC. Protein: CSATNGPYEQYF. The chain combines TRBV20-1 with TRBJ2-7, with D unclear. The CDR3 runs 12 residues. The germline V gene has CDR1 DFQATT and CDR2 SNEGSKA (reference sequence). Trimming removed 6 bases at V and 4 bases at J, with 13 bases between.

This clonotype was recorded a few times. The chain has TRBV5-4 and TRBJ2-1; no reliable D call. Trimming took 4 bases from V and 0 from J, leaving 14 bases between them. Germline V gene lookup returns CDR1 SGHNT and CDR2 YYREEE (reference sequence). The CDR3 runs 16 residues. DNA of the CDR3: TGTGCCAGCAGCCCCCCTCCCCAGAGCTCCTACAATGAGCAGTTCTTC. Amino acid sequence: CASSPPPQSSYNEQFF.

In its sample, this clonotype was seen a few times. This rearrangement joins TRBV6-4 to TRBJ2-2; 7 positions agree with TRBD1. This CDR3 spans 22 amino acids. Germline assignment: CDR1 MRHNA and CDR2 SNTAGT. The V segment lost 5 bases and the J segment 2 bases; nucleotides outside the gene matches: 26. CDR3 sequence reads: CASSHRLTGLKSRPINTGELFF. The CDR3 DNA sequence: TGTGCCAGCAGTCACCGACTGACAGGGTTGAAGTCTAGGCCCATTAACACCGGGGAGCTGTTTTTT.

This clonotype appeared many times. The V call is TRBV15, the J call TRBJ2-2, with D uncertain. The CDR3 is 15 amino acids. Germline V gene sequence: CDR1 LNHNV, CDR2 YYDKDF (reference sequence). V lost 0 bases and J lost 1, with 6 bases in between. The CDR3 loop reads CATSRDVGNTGELFF. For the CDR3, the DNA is TGTGCCACCAGCAGAGATGTGGGGAACACCGGGGAGCTGTTTTTT.

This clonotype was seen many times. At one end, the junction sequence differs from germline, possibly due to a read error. The CDR3 nucleotides are TGTGCCAGCAGCTCATCCGGGGTGCTCCCCAATCAGCAGTTCTTC. Translation: CASSSSGVLPNQQFF. The chain couples TRBV7-9 to TRBJ2-1, with D maybe TRBD2 (5 bases). CDR1 and CDR2 (germline): SEHNR, FQNEAQ (reference sequence). The CDR3 covers 15 residues.

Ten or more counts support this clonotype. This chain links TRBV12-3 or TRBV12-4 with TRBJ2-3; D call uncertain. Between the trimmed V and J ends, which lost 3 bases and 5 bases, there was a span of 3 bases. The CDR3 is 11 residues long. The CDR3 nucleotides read TGTGCCAGCAGTTTCCTAGATACGCAGTATTTT. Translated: CASSFLDTQYF.

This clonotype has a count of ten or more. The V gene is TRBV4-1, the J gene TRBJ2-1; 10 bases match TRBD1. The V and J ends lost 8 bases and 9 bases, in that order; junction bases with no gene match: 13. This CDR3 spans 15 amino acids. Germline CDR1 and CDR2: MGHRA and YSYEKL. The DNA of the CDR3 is TGCGCCAGCGGCGGGGGACAGGGGAATCTGGGTGAGCAGTTCTTC. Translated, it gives CASGGGQGNLGEQFF.

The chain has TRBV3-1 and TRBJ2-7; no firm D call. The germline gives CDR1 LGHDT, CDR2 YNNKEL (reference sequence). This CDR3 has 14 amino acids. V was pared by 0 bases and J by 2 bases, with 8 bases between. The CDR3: CASSQDSRTYEQYF. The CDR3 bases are TGTGCCAGCAGCCAAGACAGCCGAACCTACGAGCAGTACTTC.

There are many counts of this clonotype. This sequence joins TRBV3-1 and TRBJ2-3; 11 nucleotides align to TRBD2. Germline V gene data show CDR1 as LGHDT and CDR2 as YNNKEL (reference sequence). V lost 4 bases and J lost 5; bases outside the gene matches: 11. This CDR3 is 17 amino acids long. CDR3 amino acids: CASSPRLAGTTQDTQYF. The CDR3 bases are TGTGCCAGCAGCCCACGACTAGCGGGGACCACTCAAGATACGCAGTATTTT.

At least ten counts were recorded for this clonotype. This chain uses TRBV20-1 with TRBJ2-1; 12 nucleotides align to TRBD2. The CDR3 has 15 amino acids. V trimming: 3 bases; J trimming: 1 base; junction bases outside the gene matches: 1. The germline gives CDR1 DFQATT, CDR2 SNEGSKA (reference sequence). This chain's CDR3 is CSARTSGSSYNEQFF. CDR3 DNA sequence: TGCAGTGCTAGGACTAGCGGGAGTTCCTACAATGAGCAGTTCTTC.

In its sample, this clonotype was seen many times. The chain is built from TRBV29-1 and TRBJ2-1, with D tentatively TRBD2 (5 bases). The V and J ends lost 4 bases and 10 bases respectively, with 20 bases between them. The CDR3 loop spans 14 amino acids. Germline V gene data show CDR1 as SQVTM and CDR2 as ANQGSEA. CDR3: CSVAASGGGWEQFF. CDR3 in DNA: TGCAGCGTTGCGGCAAGCGGAGGAGGTTGGGAGCAGTTCTTC.

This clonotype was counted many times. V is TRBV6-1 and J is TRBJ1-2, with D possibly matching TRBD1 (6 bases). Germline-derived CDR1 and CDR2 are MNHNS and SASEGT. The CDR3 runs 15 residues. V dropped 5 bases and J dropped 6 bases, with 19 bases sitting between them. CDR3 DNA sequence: TGTGCCAGCAGTAGGACAGTCGGCACCCCTAATGGCTACACCTTC. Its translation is CASSRTVGTPNGYTF.

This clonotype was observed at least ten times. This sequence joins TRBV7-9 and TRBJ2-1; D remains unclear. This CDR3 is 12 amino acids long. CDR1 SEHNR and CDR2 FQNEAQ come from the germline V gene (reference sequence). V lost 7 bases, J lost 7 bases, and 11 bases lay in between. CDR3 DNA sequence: TGTGCCAGCACCATGGACGGGAATGAGCAGTTCTTC. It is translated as CASTMDGNEQFF. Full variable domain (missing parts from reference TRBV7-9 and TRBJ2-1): DTGVSQNPRHKITKRGQNVTFRCDPISEHNRLYWYRQTLGQGPEFLTYFQNEAQLEKSRLLSDRFSAERPKGSFSTLEIQRTEQGDSAMYLCASTMDGNEQFFGPGTRLTVL.

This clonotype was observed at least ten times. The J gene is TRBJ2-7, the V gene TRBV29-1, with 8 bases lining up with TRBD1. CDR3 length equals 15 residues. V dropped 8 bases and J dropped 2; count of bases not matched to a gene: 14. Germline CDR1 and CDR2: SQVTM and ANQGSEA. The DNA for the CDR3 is TGCAGCTACAACCGGATCGGGACAGGCACCTACGAGCAGTACTTC. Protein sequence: CSYNRIGTGTYEQYF.

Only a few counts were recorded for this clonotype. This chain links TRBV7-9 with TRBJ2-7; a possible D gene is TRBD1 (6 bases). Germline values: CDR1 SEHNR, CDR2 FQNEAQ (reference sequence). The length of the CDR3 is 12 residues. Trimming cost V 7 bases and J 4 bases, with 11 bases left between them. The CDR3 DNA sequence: TGTGCCAGCATGACACAGGGTTACGAGCAGTACTTC. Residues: CASMTQGYEQYF.

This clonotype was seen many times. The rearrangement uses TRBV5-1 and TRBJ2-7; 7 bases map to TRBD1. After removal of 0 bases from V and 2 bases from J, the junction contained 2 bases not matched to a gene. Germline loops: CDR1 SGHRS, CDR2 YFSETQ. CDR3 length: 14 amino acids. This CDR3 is CASSLEGQPYEQYF. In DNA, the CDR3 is TGCGCCAGCAGCTTGGAGGGACAGCCCTACGAGCAGTACTTC. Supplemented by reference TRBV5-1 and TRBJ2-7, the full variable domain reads KAGVTQTPRYLIKTRGQQVTLSCSPISGHRSVSWYQQTPGQGLQFLFEYFSETQRNKGNFPGRFSGRQFSNSRSEMNVSTLELGDSALYLCASSLEGQPYEQYFGPGTRLTVT.

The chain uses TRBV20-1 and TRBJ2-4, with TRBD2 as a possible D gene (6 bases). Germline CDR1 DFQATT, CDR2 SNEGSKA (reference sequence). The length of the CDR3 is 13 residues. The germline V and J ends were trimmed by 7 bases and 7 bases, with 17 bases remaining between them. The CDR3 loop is CSGGSGQRNIQYF. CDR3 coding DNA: TGCAGTGGAGGCAGCGGGCAACGGAACATTCAGTACTTC.

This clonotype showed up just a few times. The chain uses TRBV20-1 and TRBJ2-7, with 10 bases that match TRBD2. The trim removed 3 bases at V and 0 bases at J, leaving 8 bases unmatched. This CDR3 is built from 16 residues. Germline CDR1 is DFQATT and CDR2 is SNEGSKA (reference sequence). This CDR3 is CSASSLAGARSYEQYF. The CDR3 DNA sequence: TGCAGTGCTAGTTCCCTAGCGGGAGCGCGCTCCTACGAGCAGTACTTC.

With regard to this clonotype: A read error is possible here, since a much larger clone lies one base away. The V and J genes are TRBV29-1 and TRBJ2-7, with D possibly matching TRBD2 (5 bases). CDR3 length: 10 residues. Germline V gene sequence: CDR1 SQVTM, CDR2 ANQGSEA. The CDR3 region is CSVVTKEHYF. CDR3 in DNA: TGCAGCGTTGTGACTAAGGAGCATTACTTC.

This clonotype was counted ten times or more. The CDR3 is CASSLVASTDTQYF. The CDR3 region has the DNA TGTGCCAGCAGCTTAGTTGCTAGCACAGATACGCAGTATTTT. The chain links TRBV7-2 to TRBJ2-3; D ambiguous. Trimming left V 1 base short and J 0 bases short, with 5 bases between. The CDR3 contains 14 residues. CDR1 is SGHTA, CDR2 FQGNSA, per germline.

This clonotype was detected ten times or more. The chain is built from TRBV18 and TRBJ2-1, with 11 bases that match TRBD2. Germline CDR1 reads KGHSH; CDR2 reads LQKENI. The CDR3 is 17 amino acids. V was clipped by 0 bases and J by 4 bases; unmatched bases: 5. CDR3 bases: TGTGCCAGCTCACCACCATCACTAGCGGGAGTATACAATGAGCAGTTCTTC. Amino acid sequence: CASSPPSLAGVYNEQFF.

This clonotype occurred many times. The DNA of the CDR3 is TGCAGTGCTAGAGGCTGGCTAGCGGGAGGGGAAGAGACCCAGTACTTC. Amino acid sequence: CSARGWLAGGEETQYF. The genes are TRBV20-1 and TRBJ2-5; 12 bases are a match to TRBD2. The ends lost 1 base at V and 3 bases at J; junction bases unmatched: 6. The CDR3 length is 16 residues. Germline V CDR1 and CDR2: DFQATT, SNEGSKA (reference sequence).

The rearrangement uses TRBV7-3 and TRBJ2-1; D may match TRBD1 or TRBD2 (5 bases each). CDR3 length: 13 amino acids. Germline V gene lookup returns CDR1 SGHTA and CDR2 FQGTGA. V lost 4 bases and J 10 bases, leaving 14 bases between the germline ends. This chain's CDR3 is CASSSPGAGEQFF. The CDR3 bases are TGTGCCAGCAGCTCCCCCGGGGCAGGAGAGCAGTTCTTC. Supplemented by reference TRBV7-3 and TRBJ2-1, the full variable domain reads GAGVSQTPSNKVTEKGKYVELRCDPISGHTALYWYRQSLGQGPEFLIYFQGTGAADDSGLPNDRFFAVRPEGSVSTLKIQRTERGDSAVYLCASSSPGAGEQFFGPGTRLTVL.

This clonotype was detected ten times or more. As DNA, the CDR3 is TGCGCCAGCAGCCAGACGTCGGCCGGCAATCAGCCCCAGCATTTT. Translated: CASSQTSAGNQPQHF. The chain is built from TRBV4-1 and TRBJ1-5, with D unresolved. The germline V and J ends were trimmed by 3 bases and 2 bases, with 11 bases remaining between them. Germline assignment: CDR1 MGHRA and CDR2 YSYEKL. The CDR3 runs 15 residues.

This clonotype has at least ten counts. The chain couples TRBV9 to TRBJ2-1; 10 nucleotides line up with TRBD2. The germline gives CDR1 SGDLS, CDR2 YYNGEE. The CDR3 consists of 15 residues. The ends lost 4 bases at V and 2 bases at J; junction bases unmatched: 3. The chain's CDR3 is CASSRTSGTYNEQFF. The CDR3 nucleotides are TGTGCCAGCAGCCGGACTAGCGGTACCTACAATGAGCAGTTCTTC.

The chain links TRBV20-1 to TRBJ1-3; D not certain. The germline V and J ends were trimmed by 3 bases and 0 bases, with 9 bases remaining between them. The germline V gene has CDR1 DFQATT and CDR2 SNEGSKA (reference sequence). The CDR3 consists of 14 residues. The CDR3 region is CSASLPGSGNTIYF. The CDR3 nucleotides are TGCAGTGCTAGTCTCCCGGGCTCTGGAAACACCATATATTTT.

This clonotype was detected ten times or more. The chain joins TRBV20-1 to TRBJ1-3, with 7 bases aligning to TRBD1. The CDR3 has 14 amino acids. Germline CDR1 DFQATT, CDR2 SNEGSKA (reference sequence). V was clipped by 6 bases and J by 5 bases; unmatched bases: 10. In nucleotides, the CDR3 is TGCAGTGCCGTTATGGGACAGCCTCGAAACACCATATATTTT. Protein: CSAVMGQPRNTIYF.